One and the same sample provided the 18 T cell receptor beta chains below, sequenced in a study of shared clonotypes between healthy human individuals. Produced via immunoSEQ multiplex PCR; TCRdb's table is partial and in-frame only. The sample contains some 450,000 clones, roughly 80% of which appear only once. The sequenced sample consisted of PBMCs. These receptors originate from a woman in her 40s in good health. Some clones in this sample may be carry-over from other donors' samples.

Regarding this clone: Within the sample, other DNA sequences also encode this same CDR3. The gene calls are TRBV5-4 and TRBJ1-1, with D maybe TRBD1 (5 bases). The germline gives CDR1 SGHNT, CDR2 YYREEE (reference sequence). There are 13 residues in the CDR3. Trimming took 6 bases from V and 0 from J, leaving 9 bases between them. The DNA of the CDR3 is TGTGCCAGCAATGAGGGGATGAACACTGAAGCTTTCTTT. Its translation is CASNEGMNTEAFF. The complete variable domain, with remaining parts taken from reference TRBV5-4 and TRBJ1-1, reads ETGVTQSPTHLIKTRGQQVTLRCSSQSGHNTVSWYQQALGQGPQFIFQYYREEENGRGNFPPRFSGLQFPNYSSELNVNALELDDSALYLCASNEGMNTEAFFGQGTRLTVV.

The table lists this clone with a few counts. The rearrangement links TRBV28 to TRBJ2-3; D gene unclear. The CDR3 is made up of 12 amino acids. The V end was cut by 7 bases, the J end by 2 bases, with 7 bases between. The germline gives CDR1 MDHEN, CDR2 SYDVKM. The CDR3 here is CASTGLTDTQYF. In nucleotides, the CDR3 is TGTGCCAGCACCGGCCTCACAGATACGCAGTATTTT. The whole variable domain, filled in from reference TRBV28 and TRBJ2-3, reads DVKVTQSSRYLVKRTGEKVFLECVQDMDHENMFWYRQDPGLGLRLIYFSYDVKMKEKGDIPEGYSVSREKKERFSLILESASTNQTSMYLCASTGLTDTQYFGPGTRLTVL.

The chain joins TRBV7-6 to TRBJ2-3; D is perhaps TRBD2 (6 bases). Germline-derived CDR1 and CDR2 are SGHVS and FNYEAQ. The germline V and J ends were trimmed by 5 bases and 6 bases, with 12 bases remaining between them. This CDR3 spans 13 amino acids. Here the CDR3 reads CASSTEGSDTQYF. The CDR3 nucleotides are TGTGCCAGCAGCACGGAGGGGTCCGATACGCAGTATTTT.

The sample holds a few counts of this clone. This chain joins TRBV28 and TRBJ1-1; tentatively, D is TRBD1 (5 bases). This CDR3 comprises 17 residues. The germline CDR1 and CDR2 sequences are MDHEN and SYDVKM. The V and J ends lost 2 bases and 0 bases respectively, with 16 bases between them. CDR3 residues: CASSLDSGQSMNTEAFF. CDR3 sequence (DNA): TGTGCCAGCAGTTTAGACTCGGGGCAGTCCATGAACACTGAAGCTTTCTTT.

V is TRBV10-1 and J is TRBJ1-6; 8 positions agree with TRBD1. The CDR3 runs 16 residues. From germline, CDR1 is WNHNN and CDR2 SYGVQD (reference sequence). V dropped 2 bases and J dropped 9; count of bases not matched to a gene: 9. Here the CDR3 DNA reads TGCGCCAGCAGTGAGGCGGACAGGGACGTAGGTTCACCCCTCCACTTT. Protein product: CASSEADRDVGSPLHF.

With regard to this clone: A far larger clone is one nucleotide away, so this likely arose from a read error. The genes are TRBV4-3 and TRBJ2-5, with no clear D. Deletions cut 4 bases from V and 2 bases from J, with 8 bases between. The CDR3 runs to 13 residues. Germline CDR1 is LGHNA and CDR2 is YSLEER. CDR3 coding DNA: TGCGCCAGCAGCCTTCAGGAACAAGAGACCCAGTACTTC. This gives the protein CASSLQEQETQYF.

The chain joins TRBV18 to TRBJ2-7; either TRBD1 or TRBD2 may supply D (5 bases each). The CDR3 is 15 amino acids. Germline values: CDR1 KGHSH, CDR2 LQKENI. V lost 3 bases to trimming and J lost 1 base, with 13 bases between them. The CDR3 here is CASSPGAGISYEQYF. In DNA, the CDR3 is TGTGCCAGCTCACCCGGGGCAGGGATTTCCTACGAGCAGTACTTC.

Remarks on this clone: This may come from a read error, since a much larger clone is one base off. The CDR3 nucleotides are TGTGCCAGCAGCTTTGCAAACTACGAGCGGTACTTC. This codes for CASSFANYERYF. The V call is TRBV11-2, the J call TRBJ2-7; D call uncertain. The CDR3 length is 12 residues. Germline V CDR1 and CDR2: SGHAT, FQNNGV.

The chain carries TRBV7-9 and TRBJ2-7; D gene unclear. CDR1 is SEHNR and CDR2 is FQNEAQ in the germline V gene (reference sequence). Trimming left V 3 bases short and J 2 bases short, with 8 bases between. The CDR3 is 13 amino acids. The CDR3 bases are TGTGCCAGCAGCTTTTACGAGGCCTACGAGCAGTACTTC. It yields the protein CASSFYEAYEQYF.

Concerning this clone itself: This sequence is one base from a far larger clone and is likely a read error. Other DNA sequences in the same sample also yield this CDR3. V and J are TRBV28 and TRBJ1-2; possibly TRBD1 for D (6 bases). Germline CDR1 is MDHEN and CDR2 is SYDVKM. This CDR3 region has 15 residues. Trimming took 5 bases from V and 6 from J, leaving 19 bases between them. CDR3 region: CASSKNGQGTNGYTF. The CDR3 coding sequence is TGTGCCAGCAGTAAGAACGGGCAGGGGACCAATGGCTACACCTTC.

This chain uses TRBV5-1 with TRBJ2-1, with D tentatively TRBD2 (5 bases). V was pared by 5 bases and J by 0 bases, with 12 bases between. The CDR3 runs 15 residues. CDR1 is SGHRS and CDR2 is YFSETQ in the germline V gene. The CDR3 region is CASRPTSNSYNEQFF. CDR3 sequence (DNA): TGCGCCAGCAGGCCTACTAGTAACTCCTACAATGAGCAGTTCTTC. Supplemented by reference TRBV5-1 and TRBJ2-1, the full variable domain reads KAGVTQTPRYLIKTRGQQVTLSCSPISGHRSVSWYQQTPGQGLQFLFEYFSETQRNKGNFPGRFSGRQFSNSRSEMNVSTLELGDSALYLCASRPTSNSYNEQFFGPGTRLTVL.

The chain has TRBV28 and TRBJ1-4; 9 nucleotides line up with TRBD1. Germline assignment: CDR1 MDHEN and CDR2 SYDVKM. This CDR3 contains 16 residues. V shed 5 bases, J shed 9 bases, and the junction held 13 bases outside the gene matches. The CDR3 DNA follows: TGTGCCAGCAGTCCCTTTCGACAGGGGGTAATGAAAAAACTGTTTTTT. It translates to CASSPFRQGVMKKLFF. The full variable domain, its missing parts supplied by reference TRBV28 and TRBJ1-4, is DVKVTQSSRYLVKRTGEKVFLECVQDMDHENMFWYRQDPGLGLRLIYFSYDVKMKEKGDIPEGYSVSREKKERFSLILESASTNQTSMYLCASSPFRQGVMKKLFFGSGTQLSVL.

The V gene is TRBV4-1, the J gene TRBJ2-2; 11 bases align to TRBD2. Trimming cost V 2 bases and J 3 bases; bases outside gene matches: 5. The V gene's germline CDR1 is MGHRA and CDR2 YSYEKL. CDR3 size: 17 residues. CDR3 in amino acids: CASSQILAGVYTGELFF. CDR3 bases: TGCGCCAGCAGCCAAATACTAGCGGGAGTTTACACCGGGGAGCTGTTTTTT.

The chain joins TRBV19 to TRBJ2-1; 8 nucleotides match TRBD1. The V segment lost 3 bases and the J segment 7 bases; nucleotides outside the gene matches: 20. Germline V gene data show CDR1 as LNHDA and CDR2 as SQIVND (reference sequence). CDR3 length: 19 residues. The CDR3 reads CASSMFPPILRQGANEQFF. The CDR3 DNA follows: TGTGCCAGTAGTATGTTTCCCCCCATTTTAAGGCAGGGGGCAAATGAGCAGTTCTTC. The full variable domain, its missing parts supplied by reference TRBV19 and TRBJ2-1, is DGGITQSPKYLFRKEGQNVTLSCEQNLNHDAMYWYRQDPGQGLRLIYYSQIVNDFQKGDIAEGYSVSREKKESFPLTVTSAQKNPTAFYLCASSMFPPILRQGANEQFFGPGTRLTVL.

This chain's CDR3 is CASPPDRLNTGELFF. The CDR3 bases are TGTGCCAGCCCACCAGACAGGCTTAACACCGGGGAGCTGTTTTTT. This chain links TRBV5-8 with TRBJ2-2, with D maybe TRBD1 (6 bases). From germline, CDR1 is SGHTS and CDR2 YDEGEE. The V end lost 7 bases, the J end lost 2 bases, and 15 bases lay between the germline ends. The CDR3 length is 15 residues.

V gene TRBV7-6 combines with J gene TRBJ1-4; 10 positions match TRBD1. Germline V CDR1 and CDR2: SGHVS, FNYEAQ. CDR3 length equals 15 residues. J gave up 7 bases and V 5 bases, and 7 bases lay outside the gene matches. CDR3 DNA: TGTGCCAGCAGCACAGGGGGACAGGGGAGTGAAAAACTGTTTTTT. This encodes CASSTGGQGSEKLFF.

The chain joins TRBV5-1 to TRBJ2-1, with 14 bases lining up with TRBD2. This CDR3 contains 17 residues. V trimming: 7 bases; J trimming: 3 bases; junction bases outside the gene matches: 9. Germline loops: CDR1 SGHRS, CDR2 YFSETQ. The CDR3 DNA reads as TGCGCCAGCCAGACAGGGACTAGCGGGAGAGTCTACAATGAGCAGTTCTTC. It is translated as CASQTGTSGRVYNEQFF.

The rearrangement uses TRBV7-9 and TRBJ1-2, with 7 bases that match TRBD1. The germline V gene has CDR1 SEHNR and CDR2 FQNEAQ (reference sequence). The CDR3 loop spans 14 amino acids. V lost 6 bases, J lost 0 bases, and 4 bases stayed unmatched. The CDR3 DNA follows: TGTGCCAGCAGGCGGGACAGCTCTAACTATGGCTACACCTTC. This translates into CASRRDSSNYGYTF.